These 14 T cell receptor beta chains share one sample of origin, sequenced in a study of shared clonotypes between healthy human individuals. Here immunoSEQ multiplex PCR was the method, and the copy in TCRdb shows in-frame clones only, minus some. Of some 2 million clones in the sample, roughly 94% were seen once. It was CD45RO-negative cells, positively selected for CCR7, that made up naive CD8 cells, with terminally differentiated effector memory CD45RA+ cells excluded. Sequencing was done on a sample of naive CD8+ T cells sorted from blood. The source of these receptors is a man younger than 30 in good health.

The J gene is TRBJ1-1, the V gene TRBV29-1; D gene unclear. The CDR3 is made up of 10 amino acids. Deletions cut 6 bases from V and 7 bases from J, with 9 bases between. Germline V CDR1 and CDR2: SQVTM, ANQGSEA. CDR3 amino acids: CSVALGEAFF. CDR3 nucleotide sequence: TGCAGCGTCGCCCTGGGTGAAGCTTTCTTT.

The CDR3 reads CASSEAKRDPSYEQYF. The CDR3, as DNA: TGTGCCAGCAGTGAAGCCAAGCGGGACCCTTCCTACGAGCAGTACTTC. V usage is TRBV6-1 and J usage is TRBJ2-7; 7 nucleotides line up with TRBD2. The ends lost 0 bases at V and 1 base at J; junction bases unmatched: 6. The V gene's germline CDR1 is MNHNS and CDR2 SASEGT. CDR3 length equals 16 residues.

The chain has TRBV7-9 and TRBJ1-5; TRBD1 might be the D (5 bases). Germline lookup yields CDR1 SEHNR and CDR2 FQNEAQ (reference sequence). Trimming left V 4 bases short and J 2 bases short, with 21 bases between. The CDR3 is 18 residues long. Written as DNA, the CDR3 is TGTGCCAGCAGCTCCGATGGCCGGGACGGTCCCGGCAATCAGCCCCAGCATTTT. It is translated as CASSSDGRDGPGNQPQHF.

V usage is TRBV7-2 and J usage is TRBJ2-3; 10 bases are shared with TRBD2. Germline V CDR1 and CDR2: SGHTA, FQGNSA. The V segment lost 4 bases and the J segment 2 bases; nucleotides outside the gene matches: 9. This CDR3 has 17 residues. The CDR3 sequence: CASSSSRGLAITDTQYF. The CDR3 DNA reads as TGTGCCAGCAGCTCCTCCCGGGGACTAGCGATCACAGATACGCAGTATTTT.

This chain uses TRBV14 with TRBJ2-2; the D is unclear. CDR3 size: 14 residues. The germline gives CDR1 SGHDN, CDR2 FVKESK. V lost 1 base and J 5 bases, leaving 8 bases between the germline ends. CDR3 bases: TGTGCCAGCAGCCAAGCGGGTGGGACCGGGGAGCTGTTTTTT. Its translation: CASSQAGGTGELFF.

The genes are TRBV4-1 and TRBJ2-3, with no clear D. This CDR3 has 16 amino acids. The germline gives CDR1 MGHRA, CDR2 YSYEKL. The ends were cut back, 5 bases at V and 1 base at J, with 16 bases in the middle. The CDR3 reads CASSKSPPGRTDTQYF. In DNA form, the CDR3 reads TGCGCCAGCAGCAAAAGCCCTCCTGGCCGCACAGATACGCAGTATTTT.

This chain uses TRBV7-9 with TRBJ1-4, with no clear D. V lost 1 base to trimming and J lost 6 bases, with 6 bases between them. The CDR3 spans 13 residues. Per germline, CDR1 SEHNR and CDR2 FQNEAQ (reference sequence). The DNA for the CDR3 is TGTGCCAGCAGCTTAGGTATCCATGAAAAACTGTTTTTT. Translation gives CASSLGIHEKLFF.

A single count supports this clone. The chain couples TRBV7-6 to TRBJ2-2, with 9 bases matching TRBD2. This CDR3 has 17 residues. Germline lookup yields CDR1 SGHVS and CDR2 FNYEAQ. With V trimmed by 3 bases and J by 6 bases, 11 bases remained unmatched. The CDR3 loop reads CASSLGIAGVSAGELFF. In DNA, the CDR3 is TGTGCCAGCAGCTTGGGTATAGCGGGAGTGTCGGCCGGGGAGCTGTTTTTT.

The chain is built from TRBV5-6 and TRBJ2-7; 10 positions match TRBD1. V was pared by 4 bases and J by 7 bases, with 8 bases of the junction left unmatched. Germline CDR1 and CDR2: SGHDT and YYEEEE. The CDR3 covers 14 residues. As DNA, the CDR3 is TGTGCCAGCAGCAGGGACAGGGGCGCAAGGGAGCAGTACTTC. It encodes CASSRDRGAREQYF.

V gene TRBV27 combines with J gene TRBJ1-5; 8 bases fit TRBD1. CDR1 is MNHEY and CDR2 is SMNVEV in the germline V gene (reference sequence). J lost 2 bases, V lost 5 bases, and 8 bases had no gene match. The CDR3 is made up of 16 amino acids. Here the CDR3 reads CASSTTGGEGNQPQHF. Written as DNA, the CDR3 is TGTGCCAGCAGTACAACAGGGGGAGAAGGCAATCAGCCCCAGCATTTT.

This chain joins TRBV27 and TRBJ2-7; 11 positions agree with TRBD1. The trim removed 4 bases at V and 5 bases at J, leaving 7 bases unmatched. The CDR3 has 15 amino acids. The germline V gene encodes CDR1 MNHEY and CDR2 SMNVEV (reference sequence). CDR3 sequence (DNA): TGTGCCAGCAGTTCCCTCGGACAGGGGGCGGACGAGCAGTACTTC. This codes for CASSSLGQGADEQYF.

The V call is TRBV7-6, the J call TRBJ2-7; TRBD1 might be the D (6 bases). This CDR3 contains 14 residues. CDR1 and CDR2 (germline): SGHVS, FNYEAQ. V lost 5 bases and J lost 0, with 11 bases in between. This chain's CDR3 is CASSPGTTSYEQYF. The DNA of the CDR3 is TGTGCCAGCAGCCCCGGGACAACCTCCTACGAGCAGTACTTC. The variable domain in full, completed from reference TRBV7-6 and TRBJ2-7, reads GAGVSQSPRYKVTKRGQDVALRCDPISGHVSLYWYRQALGQGPEFLTYFNYEAQQDKSGLPNDRFSAERPEGSISTLTIQRTEQRDSAMYRCASSPGTTSYEQYFGPGTRLTVT.

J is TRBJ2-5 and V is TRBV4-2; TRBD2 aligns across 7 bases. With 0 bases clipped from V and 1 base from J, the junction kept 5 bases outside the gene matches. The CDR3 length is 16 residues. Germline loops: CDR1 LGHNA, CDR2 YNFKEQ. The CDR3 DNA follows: TGTGCCAGCAGCCAAGATCCTAGACTAGCCCAAGAGACCCAGTACTTC. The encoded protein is CASSQDPRLAQETQYF.

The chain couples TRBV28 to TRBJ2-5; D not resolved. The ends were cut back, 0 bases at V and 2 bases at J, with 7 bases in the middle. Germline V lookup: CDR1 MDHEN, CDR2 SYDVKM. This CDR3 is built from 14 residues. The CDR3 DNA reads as TGTGCCAGCAGTTTATGGGCAACGCAAGAGACCCAGTACTTC. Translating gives CASSLWATQETQYF.